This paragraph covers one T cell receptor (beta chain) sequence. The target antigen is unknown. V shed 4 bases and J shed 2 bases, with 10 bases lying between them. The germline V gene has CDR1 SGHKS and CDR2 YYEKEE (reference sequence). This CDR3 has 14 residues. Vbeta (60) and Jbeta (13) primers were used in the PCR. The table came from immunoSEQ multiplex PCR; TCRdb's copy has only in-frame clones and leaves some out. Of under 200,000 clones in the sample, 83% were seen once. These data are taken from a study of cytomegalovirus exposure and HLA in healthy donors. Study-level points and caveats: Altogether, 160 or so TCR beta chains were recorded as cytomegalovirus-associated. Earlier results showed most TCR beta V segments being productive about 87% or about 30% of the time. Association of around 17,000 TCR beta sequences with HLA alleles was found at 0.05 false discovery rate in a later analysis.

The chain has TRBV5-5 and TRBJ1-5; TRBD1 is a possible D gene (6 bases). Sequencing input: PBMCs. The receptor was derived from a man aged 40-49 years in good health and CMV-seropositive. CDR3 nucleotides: TGTGCCAGCAGCACAGGGTCGGGCAATCAGCCCCAGCATTTT. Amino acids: CASSTGSGNQPQHF.